The clone carrying this T cell receptor beta chain was seen at least ten times. The antigen is not known. V dropped 7 bases and J dropped 0 bases, with 10 bases sitting between them. Germline-derived CDR1 and CDR2 are LGHDT and YNNKEL (reference sequence). This CDR3 region has 14 residues. The sample is drawn from a study of neurological immune-mediated disorders. Points from the study as a whole: No sharing of CDR3 amino acid sequences was observed among expanded clones across subjects, suggesting private repertoires in all groups.

Synthesis of cDNA was accomplished via 5'RACE employing 10-nucleotide random UMIs. MiXCR, applied by TCRdb to the 5' RACE reads, yields one record per CDR3 protein. Here the sample spans 50,000 or so distinct CDR3 sequences, over 3% being singletons. The source of this sequence is a man between 40 and 49 years old with multiple sclerosis. The sequenced sample was PBMCs. This chain links TRBV3-1 with TRBJ1-3; D is unresolved. The CDR3 nucleotides read TGTGCCAGCAACGGTCACAGCTCTGGAAACACCATATATTTT. Amino acid sequence: CASNGHSSGNTIYF.